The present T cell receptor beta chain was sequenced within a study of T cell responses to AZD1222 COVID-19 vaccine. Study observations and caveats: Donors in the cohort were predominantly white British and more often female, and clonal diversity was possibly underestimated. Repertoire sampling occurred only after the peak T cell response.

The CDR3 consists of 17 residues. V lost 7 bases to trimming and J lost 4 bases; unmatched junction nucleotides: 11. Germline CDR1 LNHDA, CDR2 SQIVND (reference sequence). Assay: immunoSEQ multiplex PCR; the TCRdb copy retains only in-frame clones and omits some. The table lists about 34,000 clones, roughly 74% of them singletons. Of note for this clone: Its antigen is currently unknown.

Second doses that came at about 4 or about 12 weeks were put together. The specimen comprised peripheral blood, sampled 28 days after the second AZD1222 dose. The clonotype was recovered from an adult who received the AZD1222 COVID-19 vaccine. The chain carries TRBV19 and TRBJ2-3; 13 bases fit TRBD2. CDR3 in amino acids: CASTIGRTSGSPDTQYF. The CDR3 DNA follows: TGTGCCAGTACCATAGGAAGGACTAGCGGGAGTCCAGATACGCAGTATTTT.